These T cell receptor beta chains were read from a single sample in a study of blood T cell repertoires in COVID-19. Repertoires were generated with immunoSEQ multiplex PCR, while TCRdb's copy carries only in-frame clones and drops some. Of 50,000 or so clones in the sample, approximately 90% are singletons; the top ten hold nearly 10%. The sequencing sample was made of peripheral blood. These receptors all stem from a woman of 80 years or more with acute or convalescent COVID-19. Each CDR3 is given with its conserved first and last residue. The D gene is left open where the match is weak. Only part of the rows carry a size: once, few, many, or a class if the clone is expanded.

TRBV30	-	TRBD1	TRBJ1-2	TGTGCCTGGAGTAAAGGACAGGGAGTCTATGATGGCTACACCTTC	CAWSKGQGVYDGYTF
TRBV12-5	-	-	TRBJ2-3	TGTGCTAGTGGTTTGCTCCTATCGGCGGGAAGAAATAGGGTGCAGTATTTT	CASGLLLSAGRNRVQYF
TRBV2	-	TRBD2	TRBJ2-3	TGTGCCAGCAGTGTATGGCAGTCACTAGCGGGGGCAAGAGAGATGACAGATACGCAGTATTTT	CASSVWQSLAGAREMTDTQYF
TRBV19	-	-	TRBJ1-3	TGTGCCAGTAGTATCGTTCTGAGAGGCCGCGCCGGAAACACCATATATTTT	CASSIVLRGRAGNTIYF
TRBV7-8	-	TRBD2	TRBJ2-5	TGTGCCAGCAGCCAAGGACTAGCCGAGCGGACCCAGTACTTC	CASSQGLAERTQYF
TRBV30	-	TRBD2	TRBJ2-5	TGTGCCTGGAGTGTACCTAGCGGGAGTCGAGAGACCCAGTACTTC	CAWSVPSGSRETQYF
TRBV5-1	-	TRBD1	TRBJ1-2	TGCGCCAGCAGCCTGGGACAGGGTTCCACCTATGGCTACACCTTC	CASSLGQGSTYGYTF
TRBV27	-	-	TRBJ1-5	TGTGCCAGCAAAGCTGCCCGCGGTGGGCCCCAGCATTTT	CASKAARGGPQHF
TRBV10-2	-	TRBD2	TRBJ2-2	TGCGCCAGCAGTGTCCTCCTAGAGACTAGCGGGAGGAGCAGTACCGGGGAGCTGTTTTTT	CASSVLLETSGRSSTGELFF
TRBV4-1	-	TRBD2	TRBJ2-5	TGCGCCAGCAGCCAATATTTCCGAGGGACTAGCGGGACCTGGTACCAAGAGACCCAGTACTTC	CASSQYFRGTSGTWYQETQYF
TRBV3-1/TRBV3-2	-	-	TRBJ2-1	TGTGCCAGCAGCCAAGATGGGGACACGGGTAGAAGGCAGTTCTTC	CASSQDGDTGRRQFF
TRBV4-2	once	-	TRBJ1-4	TGTGCCAGCAGCCCCCGGACACGCGAAAAACTGTTTTTT	CASSPRTREKLFF
TRBV28	-	TRBD1	TRBJ2-7	TGTGCCAGCAGTTCCCCGGGACAGTCCTACGAGCAGTACTTC	CASSSPGQSYEQYF
TRBV30	few	TRBD1	TRBJ1-2	TGTGCCTGGATCCCATGGGACAGGGAAGGGCTTGGCTACACCTTC	CAWIPWDREGLGYTF